Presented here are 27 T cell receptor beta chains from one specimen sequenced in a study of shared clonotypes between healthy human individuals. Clones were read by immunoSEQ multiplex PCR, and TCRdb kept only the in-frame ones, dropping some. Here the sample spans 1.5 million to 1.9 million clones, about 98% being singletons. Sequencing was done on a sample of naive CD4+ T cells sorted from blood. Subset reported: CD45RA+ positively selected. The receptor source for this set is a young man in good health.

The V call is TRBV11-3, the J call TRBJ2-2, with unresolved D. Germline lookup yields CDR1 SGHNT and CDR2 YENEEA. Trimming shortened V by 2 bases and J by 6 bases, and 4 bases separated the two germline ends. The CDR3 has 12 amino acids. CDR3 coding DNA: TGTGCCAGCAGCTTAATGGCCGGGGAGCTGTTTTTT. It specifies CASSLMAGELFF. The full variable domain, its missing parts supplied by reference TRBV11-3 and TRBJ2-2, is EAGVVQSPRYKIIEKKQPVAFWCNPISGHNTLYWYLQNLGQGPELLIRYENEEAVDDSQLPKDRFSAERLKGVDSTLKIQPAELGDSAVYLCASSLMAGELFFGEGSRLTVL.

In DNA, the CDR3 is TGTGCCAGCAGCGTAGATGAATTAAACACCATATATTTT. It codes for CASSVDELNTIYF. This chain joins TRBV9 and TRBJ1-3; no clear D. Trimming took 0 bases from V and 6 from J, leaving 7 bases between them. The CDR3 consists of 13 residues. Germline V lookup: CDR1 SGDLS, CDR2 YYNGEE.

The rearrangement uses TRBV18 and TRBJ1-5; D is ambiguous. Germline CDR1 is KGHSH and CDR2 is LQKENI. The V and J ends lost 3 bases and 5 bases respectively, with 11 bases between them. The CDR3 is 14 amino acids. The CDR3 sequence: CASSPGSGDQPQHF. The CDR3 nucleotides read TGTGCCAGCTCACCGGGTTCCGGGGATCAGCCCCAGCATTTT.

Only one count was recorded for this clone. The gene calls are TRBV20-1 and TRBJ2-1; the D gene is possibly TRBD2 (5 bases). Germline CDR1 and CDR2: DFQATT and SNEGSKA (reference sequence). Trimming removed 6 bases from V and 8 bases from J, with 11 bases in between. There are 11 residues in the CDR3. This CDR3 reads CSASGWDEQFF. Here the CDR3 DNA reads TGCAGTGCCAGCGGATGGGATGAGCAGTTCTTC.

This chain connects TRBV10-3 to TRBJ2-3, with 10 bases matching TRBD2. CDR1 is ENHRY, CDR2 SYGVKD, per germline. The V and J ends lost 10 bases and 11 bases, in that order; junction bases with no gene match: 6. The CDR3 is 11 residues long. CDR3 DNA sequence: TGTGCCACCCTAGCGGGAGTTGTGCAGTATTTT. This encodes CATLAGVVQYF.

V usage is TRBV6-5 and J usage is TRBJ2-7, with 7 bases lining up with TRBD1. CDR1 and CDR2 (germline): MNHEY, SVGAGI. This CDR3 comprises 13 residues. V shed 6 bases and J 2 bases; nucleotides not matched to a gene: 4. The CDR3 here is CASRVGQTYEQYF. Here the CDR3 DNA reads TGTGCCAGCAGGGTGGGACAGACCTACGAGCAGTACTTC.

The chain has TRBV5-1 and TRBJ2-7; possibly TRBD2 for D (5 bases). Germline-derived CDR1 and CDR2 are SGHRS and YFSETQ. The CDR3 spans 14 residues. Trimming removed 0 bases from V and 2 bases from J, with 9 bases in between. The CDR3 DNA follows: TGCGCCAGCAGCTTGGCGGACTTGACCTACGAGCAGTACTTC. This translates into CASSLADLTYEQYF.

This clone appeared a single time. The CDR3 spells CASSLSRGPGEQFF. The DNA for the CDR3 is TGCGCCAGCAGCTTAAGCAGGGGGCCAGGTGAGCAGTTCTTC. The chain couples TRBV5-1 to TRBJ2-1; TRBD1 matches at 8 bases. This CDR3 has 14 residues. V dropped 2 bases and J dropped 9; count of bases not matched to a gene: 7. In germline, CDR1 is SGHRS, CDR2 YFSETQ.

The chain links TRBV7-9 to TRBJ2-7, with D possibly being TRBD1 (6 bases). The CDR3 consists of 15 residues. The germline gives CDR1 SEHNR, CDR2 FQNEAQ (reference sequence). The germline V and J ends were trimmed by 4 bases and 5 bases, with 18 bases remaining between them. CDR3 nucleotide sequence: TGTGCCAGCAGCTCCCACTACAGGGACATCCACGAGCAGTACTTC. It codes for CASSSHYRDIHEQYF.

The CDR3 here is CASSEIYEQYF. CDR3 coding DNA: TGTGCCAGCAGCGAAATTTACGAGCAGTACTTC. This chain connects TRBV11-2 to TRBJ2-7; D call uncertain. Germline assignment: CDR1 SGHAT and CDR2 FQNNGV. Trimming shortened V by 5 bases and J by 4 bases, and 6 bases separated the two germline ends. There are 11 residues in the CDR3.

The chain links TRBV18 to TRBJ2-7; D may match TRBD1 or TRBD2 (5 bases each). Germline V gene sequence: CDR1 KGHSH, CDR2 LQKENI. The CDR3 extends over 14 amino acids. V dropped 4 bases and J dropped 2 bases, with 12 bases sitting between them. The CDR3 bases are TGTGCCAGCTCACTCACCGTGGGGGCCTACGAGCAGTACTTC. This encodes CASSLTVGAYEQYF.

In regard to this clone: The same CDR3 arises from other DNA sequences in this sample as well. This chain joins TRBV7-2 and TRBJ1-1, with D possibly being TRBD1 (6 bases). Trimming shortened V by 3 bases and J by 1 base, and 9 bases separated the two germline ends. CDR1 SGHTA and CDR2 FQGNSA come from the germline V gene. The CDR3 loop spans 14 amino acids. The chain's CDR3 is CASSLVTGNTEAFF. The CDR3 nucleotides are TGTGCCAGCAGCTTGGTGACAGGGAACACTGAAGCTTTCTTT. The variable domain in full, completed from reference TRBV7-2 and TRBJ1-1, reads GAGVSQSPSNKVTEKGKDVELRCDPISGHTALYWYRQSLGQGLEFLIYFQGNSAPDKSGLPSDRFSAERTGGSVSTLTIQRTQQEDSAVYLCASSLVTGNTEAFFGQGTRLTVV.

J is TRBJ2-1 and V is TRBV6-1; D call uncertain. V lost 2 bases and J 5 bases, leaving 13 bases between the germline ends. Germline assignment: CDR1 MNHNS and CDR2 SASEGT. This CDR3 has 15 amino acids. This CDR3 is CASSETPTPNNEQFF. As DNA, the CDR3 is TGTGCCAGCAGTGAAACCCCGACTCCCAACAATGAGCAGTTCTTC.

This clone was seen a single time. The chain couples TRBV6-5 to TRBJ2-5; 16 nucleotides agree with TRBD2. Germline CDR1 MNHEY, CDR2 SVGAGI. The CDR3 has 16 amino acids. Losses at the gene ends were 0 bases for V and 5 bases for J; bases not matched to a gene: 0. The CDR3 coding sequence is TGTGCCAGCAGTTACTCGGGACTAGCGGGAGGGGAGACCCAGTACTTC. Protein: CASSYSGLAGGETQYF.

The chain couples TRBV9 to TRBJ1-2; D is undetermined. V was trimmed by 0 bases and J by 7 bases, leaving 10 bases between them. The germline V gene encodes CDR1 SGDLS and CDR2 YYNGEE. This CDR3 has 13 residues. DNA of the CDR3: TGTGCCAGCAGCGTAGCGTGGGATGGTGGCTACACCTTC. Translated: CASSVAWDGGYTF. Combining the CDR3 with reference TRBV9 and TRBJ1-2 gives the whole variable domain DSGVTQTPKHLITATGQRVTLRCSPRSGDLSVYWYQQSLDQGLQFLIQYYNGEERAKGNILERFSAQQFPDLHSELNLSSLELGDSALYFCASSVAWDGGYTFGSGTRLTVV.

The chain joins TRBV28 to TRBJ2-1; no firm D call. The CDR3 sequence is 13 residues long. The V and J ends lost 8 bases and 6 bases respectively, with 14 bases between them. Germline CDR1 MDHEN, CDR2 SYDVKM. CDR3 region: CASVESQRNEQFF. CDR3 coding DNA: TGTGCCAGCGTTGAAAGCCAGCGCAATGAGCAGTTCTTC.

V and J are TRBV6-6 and TRBJ1-1; no clear D. CDR1 is MNHNY, CDR2 SVGAGI, per germline (reference sequence). Trimming stripped 6 bases from V and 4 bases from J, with 18 bases between. The CDR3 totals 15 residues. The CDR3 DNA is TGTGCCAGCAGCCGCCCCGTCCTAGGCGGCACTGAAGCTTTCTTT. Translated, it gives CASSRPVLGGTEAFF.

This chain uses TRBV28 with TRBJ2-1; the D call may be TRBD1 or TRBD2 (5 bases each). CDR1 and CDR2 (germline): MDHEN, SYDVKM. The CDR3 sequence is 14 residues long. The V end was cut by 6 bases, the J end by 5 bases, with 14 bases between. This CDR3 is CASRTTGTNNEQFF. The DNA of the CDR3 is TGTGCCAGCAGAACTACCGGGACGAACAATGAGCAGTTCTTC.

V usage is TRBV28 and J usage is TRBJ1-5; D ambiguous. Trimming stripped 5 bases from V and 0 bases from J, with 2 bases between. The CDR3 extends over 12 amino acids. Germline lookup yields CDR1 MDHEN and CDR2 SYDVKM. The CDR3 nucleotides read TGTGCCAGCAGTACTAGCAATCAGCCCCAGCATTTT. Amino acids: CASSTSNQPQHF.

The rearrangement uses TRBV10-3 and TRBJ2-7; a weak D match, TRBD1 (5 bases). There are 12 residues in the CDR3. Germline V gene sequence: CDR1 ENHRY, CDR2 SYGVKD. Trimming removed 8 bases at V and 6 bases at J, with 14 bases between. For the CDR3, the DNA is TGTGCCATCGGGGAAGGGGTCGGCGAGCAGTACTTC. It translates to CAIGEGVGEQYF.

The chain combines TRBV23-1 with TRBJ2-5, with a possible D match to TRBD2 (6 bases). Being an ORF, TRBV23-1 has a function that is uncertain. V was shortened by 4 bases and J by 4 bases, with 19 bases between the two germline ends. The CDR3 covers 16 residues. This chain's CDR3 is CASSPEQAMGLETQYF. CDR3 bases: TGCGCCAGCAGTCCGGAGCAGGCAATGGGACTAGAGACCCAGTACTTC.

J is TRBJ2-1 and V is TRBV5-4, with 9 bases aligning to TRBD2. The CDR3 runs 14 residues. Germline CDR1 and CDR2: SGHNT and YYREEE (reference sequence). The V and J ends lost 6 bases and 9 bases, in that order; junction bases with no gene match: 10. The chain's CDR3 is CASIRGGAGGEQFF. Here the CDR3 DNA reads TGTGCCAGCATCAGGGGAGGAGCGGGAGGTGAGCAGTTCTTC.

The chain links TRBV6-6 to TRBJ2-3; D is perhaps TRBD1 (6 bases). The CDR3 extends over 16 amino acids. Per the germline V gene, CDR1 is MNHNY and CDR2 is SVGAGI (reference sequence). Trimming stripped 6 bases from V and 2 bases from J, with 18 bases between. The CDR3 protein is CASRDPLGGTTDTQYF. In DNA, the CDR3 is TGTGCCAGCAGGGACCCTTTAGGGGGAACCACAGATACGCAGTATTTT.

The chain has TRBV9 and TRBJ2-7; D gene unclear. Trimming removed 2 bases at V and 3 bases at J, with 9 bases between. This CDR3 has 13 amino acids. Per the germline V gene, CDR1 is SGDLS and CDR2 is YYNGEE. CDR3 DNA: TGTGCCAGCAGCGTGCGACCCCTCTACGAGCAGTACTTC. It specifies CASSVRPLYEQYF.

The chain joins TRBV2 to TRBJ2-3; TRBD2 is a possible D gene (6 bases). The CDR3 sequence is 13 residues long. Germline V CDR1 and CDR2: SNHLY, FYNNEI. Trimming removed 6 bases at V and 2 bases at J, with 9 bases between. The CDR3 DNA reads TGTGCCAGCAGATGGGACTTCACAGATACGCAGTATTTT. This translates into CASRWDFTDTQYF.

This clone was counted between two and nine times. This sample includes further DNA sequences coding for the same CDR3. The CDR3 reads CASSLTGKETQYF. In nucleotides, the CDR3 is TGCGCCAGCAGCTTGACAGGGAAAGAGACCCAGTACTTC. This rearrangement joins TRBV5-1 to TRBJ2-5; the D gene is possibly TRBD1 (6 bases). This CDR3 has 13 amino acids. Between the trimmed V and J ends, which lost 1 base and 3 bases, there was a span of 7 bases. CDR1 is SGHRS and CDR2 is YFSETQ in the germline V gene.

The chain carries TRBV30 and TRBJ1-3; D is unclear. Deletions cut 7 bases from V and 4 bases from J, with 8 bases between. The CDR3 totals 11 residues. Germline V gene data show CDR1 as GTSNPN and CDR2 as SVGIG (reference sequence). CDR3 region: CAYGVGNTIYF. The CDR3 DNA reads as TGTGCCTACGGGGTCGGAAACACCATATATTTT.